The 23 T cell receptor beta chains in this list originate from one sample, sequenced in a study of OX40 agonist ivuxolimab in advanced cancers. The method was immunoSEQ multiplex PCR; TCRdb's version includes in-frame clones alone and lacks a portion of them. Among more than 65,000 clones listed, around 84% were seen once. The sequences come from CD4+ or CD8+ T cells sorted from blood, collected in a trial of the OX40 agonist ivuxolimab. All receptors come from an adult with an advanced solid tumor such as melanoma, head and neck, liver or kidney cancer.

The chain links TRBV28 to TRBJ1-3, with D perhaps TRBD1 (5 bases). The V gene's germline CDR1 is MDHEN and CDR2 SYDVKM. V lost 4 bases and J 0 bases, leaving 13 bases between the germline ends. The CDR3 sequence is 16 residues long. CDR3 DNA: TGTGCCAGCAGTTCACACGCAGGGCCCTCTGGAAACACCATATATTTT. Encoded protein: CASSSHAGPSGNTIYF.

The chain employs TRBV7-6 and TRBJ2-7; tentatively, D is TRBD1 (7 bases). The germline V gene encodes CDR1 SGHVS and CDR2 FNYEAQ. This CDR3 is built from 14 residues. Trimming cost V 5 bases and J 3 bases, with 14 bases left between them. In nucleotides, the CDR3 is TGTGCCAGCAGCCGACAGGGACTGGGCTACGAGCAGTACTTC. Translation gives CASSRQGLGYEQYF.

V gene TRBV28 combines with J gene TRBJ1-6; no firm D call. V dropped 7 bases and J dropped 7 bases, with 14 bases sitting between them. This CDR3 has 14 residues. Germline V gene data show CDR1 as MDHEN and CDR2 as SYDVKM. CDR3: CASTILIGNSPLHF. CDR3 nucleotide sequence: TGTGCCAGCACCATCCTAATAGGGAATTCACCCCTCCACTTT.

By sample share, this clone is medium-sized. The J gene is TRBJ1-2, the V gene TRBV28; tentative D call: TRBD1 (5 bases). This CDR3 is built from 13 residues. The V gene lost 3 bases and the J gene lost 8 bases, with 13 bases spanning the gap. Germline CDR1 reads MDHEN; CDR2 reads SYDVKM. CDR3 residues: CASSFDSQRGYTF. For the CDR3, the DNA is TGTGCCAGCAGTTTTGACAGCCAGAGGGGCTACACCTTC.

J is TRBJ2-2 and V is TRBV10-3, with D unclear. This CDR3 comprises 15 residues. Per germline, CDR1 ENHRY and CDR2 SYGVKD. V gave up 8 bases and J gave up 3 bases, with 16 bases separating them. The CDR3, as DNA: TGTGCCATCCGAGACTCAGGCAGGCACACCGGGGAGCTGTTTTTT. This sequence encodes CAIRDSGRHTGELFF.

The chain has TRBV5-1 and TRBJ2-5, with 9 bases that match TRBD2. The junction had 21 bases not matched to a gene; V was cut back by 6 bases and J by 6 bases. Germline values: CDR1 SGHRS, CDR2 YFSETQ. This CDR3 spans 18 amino acids. The chain's CDR3 is CASIPGGRGTGDRKTQYF. For the CDR3, the DNA is TGCGCCAGCATCCCCGGCGGGAGGGGCACCGGCGATAGAAAGACCCAGTACTTC.

V and J are TRBV6-6 and TRBJ1-1, with TRBD1 as a possible D gene (5 bases). The V end was cut by 0 bases, the J end by 3 bases, with 11 bases between. Germline values: CDR1 MNHNY, CDR2 SVGAGI (reference sequence). The length of the CDR3 is 15 residues. The chain's CDR3 is CASSYSGRAYTEAFF. The DNA of the CDR3 is TGTGCCAGCAGTTACTCGGGCAGGGCCTACACTGAAGCTTTCTTT.

CDR3 DNA: TGTGCCACCAGCCGGGCGGAAGGGACTAGCGGGGTCGATACGCAGTATTTT. As protein: CATSRAEGTSGVDTQYF. The chain couples TRBV15 to TRBJ2-3, with 13 bases lining up with TRBD2. The CDR3 runs 17 residues. Trimming took 5 bases from V and 6 from J; bases not matched to a gene: 11. Looked up from germline, CDR1 is LNHNV and CDR2 is YYDKDF (reference sequence).

The chain is built from TRBV6-1 and TRBJ1-5; TRBD1 agrees at 7 bases. CDR1 and CDR2 (germline): MNHNS, SASEGT. The junction had 7 bases not matched to a gene; V was cut back by 3 bases and J by 5 bases. This CDR3 contains 15 residues. The DNA for the CDR3 is TGTGCCAGCAGTGAGACAGGGACGCTGTATCAGCCCCAGCATTTT. Residues: CASSETGTLYQPQHF.

This sequence joins TRBV18 and TRBJ1-6, with no clear D. There are 16 residues in the CDR3. The V gene lost 1 base and the J gene lost 2 bases, with 9 bases spanning the gap. Germline CDR1 KGHSH, CDR2 LQKENI. CDR3 coding DNA: TGTGCCAGCTCACCACAGAATGCGGCCTATAATTCACCCCTCCACTTT. Translating it yields CASSPQNAAYNSPLHF.

This chain connects TRBV7-2 to TRBJ1-4, with 7 positions matching TRBD1. Trimming at V came to 1 base and at J to 8 bases, leaving 4 bases not matched to a gene. There are 14 residues in the CDR3. Germline CDR1 is SGHTA and CDR2 is FQGNSA. The DNA of the CDR3 is TGTGCCAGCAGCTTAGTACAGGGGATAGAAAAACTGTTTTTT. This sequence encodes CASSLVQGIEKLFF.

The sample holds one count of this clone. This chain connects TRBV7-9 to TRBJ2-2, with D possibly being TRBD2 (5 bases). With 1 base removed from V and 6 bases from J, the gap between germline ends came to 6 bases. CDR3 length equals 13 residues. Germline CDR1 is SEHNR and CDR2 is FQNEAQ (reference sequence). This CDR3 is CASSLGAAGELFF. In DNA form, the CDR3 reads TGTGCCAGCAGCTTAGGAGCGGCCGGGGAGCTGTTTTTT.

V and J are TRBV9 and TRBJ2-1; 11 bases are a match to TRBD2. This CDR3 has 15 amino acids. V lost 2 bases to trimming and J lost 7 bases; unmatched junction nucleotides: 5. The V gene's germline CDR1 is SGDLS and CDR2 YYNGEE. The DNA of the CDR3 is TGTGCCAGCAGCGTGGGACTAGCGGAAGGGAATGAGCAGTTCTTC. This gives the protein CASSVGLAEGNEQFF.

V gene TRBV6-7 combines with J gene TRBJ2-5; D is unclear. TRBV6-7 is an open reading frame whose function is uncertain. With 6 bases removed from V and 6 bases from J, the gap between germline ends came to 17 bases. The CDR3 totals 14 residues. CDR3 coding DNA: TGTGCCAGCAGCCTCCCGGGCCCCGGTCAGACCCAGTACTTC. Amino acid sequence: CASSLPGPGQTQYF.

This clone has just one count. The CDR3 here is CASSADSYGYTF. For the CDR3, the DNA is TGTGCCAGCAGCGCGGACAGCTATGGCTACACCTTC. This chain uses TRBV7-9 with TRBJ1-2, with D possibly TRBD1 on 6 matching bases. Deletions cut 5 bases from V and 4 bases from J, with 8 bases between. Germline lookup yields CDR1 SEHNR and CDR2 FQNEAQ (reference sequence). The CDR3 consists of 12 residues.

The CDR3 here is CASSLARYRVVNTEAFF. CDR3 sequence (DNA): TGTGCCAGCAGTTTGGCTAGGTACAGGGTCGTGAACACTGAAGCTTTCTTT. The rearrangement uses TRBV28 and TRBJ1-1, with D perhaps matching TRBD1 (6 bases). The CDR3 is made up of 17 amino acids. Per the germline V gene, CDR1 is MDHEN and CDR2 is SYDVKM. Deletions cut 3 bases from V and 0 bases from J, with 17 bases between.

J is TRBJ1-1 and V is TRBV28, with 9 nucleotides matching TRBD1. The CDR3 totals 15 residues. V gave up 5 bases and J gave up 4 bases; unmatched junction bases: 8. Germline V gene data show CDR1 as MDHEN and CDR2 as SYDVKM. The chain's CDR3 is CASSPRDRAPTEAFF. Written as DNA, the CDR3 is TGTGCCAGCAGTCCCCGGGACAGGGCTCCCACTGAAGCTTTCTTT.

DNA of the CDR3: TGTGCCAGCAGCTTAGGGACAGGGGGGCTCGAGCAGTACTTC. As protein: CASSLGTGGLEQYF. The V gene is TRBV11-2, the J gene TRBJ2-7; 10 bases agree with TRBD1. The CDR3 loop spans 14 amino acids. After removal of 1 base from V and 6 bases from J, the junction contained 3 bases not matched to a gene. The V gene's germline CDR1 is SGHAT and CDR2 FQNNGV.

The V call is TRBV12-1, the J call TRBJ2-7; the table's D call of TRBD2 was not tested on the DNA. TRBV12-1 is labeled a pseudogene. The CDR3 loop spans 15 amino acids. As DNA, the CDR3 is TGTGCCAGCAGCACAACCGGGACTGATACCTACGAGCAGTACTTC. Encoded protein: CASSTTGTDTYEQYF.

The chain has TRBV5-1 and TRBJ2-1, with 10 bases that match TRBD1. Germline V gives CDR1 SGHRS, CDR2 YFSETQ. The CDR3 sequence is 20 residues long. V was pared by 2 bases and J by 0 bases, with 14 bases of the junction left unmatched. The CDR3 spells CASSFIFGTGASSSYNEQFF. DNA for the CDR3: TGCGCCAGCAGCTTTATATTCGGGACAGGGGCCTCGAGCTCCTACAATGAGCAGTTCTTC.

The chain has TRBV4-1 and TRBJ1-1; no clear D gene. In germline, CDR1 is MGHRA, CDR2 YSYEKL. Trimming removed 1 base from V and 7 bases from J, with 16 bases in between. This CDR3 comprises 15 residues. The CDR3 protein is CASSQAPNLWGEAFF. The CDR3 DNA reads as TGCGCCAGCAGCCAAGCCCCCAATCTCTGGGGTGAAGCTTTCTTT.

This clone was found a few times. The V call is TRBV29-1, the J call TRBJ1-1; D unresolved. The CDR3 consists of 13 residues. CDR1 and CDR2 from the germline V gene are SQVTM and ANQGSEA. The ends were cut back, 5 bases at V and 4 bases at J, with 14 bases in the middle. The CDR3 spells CSVKALGTTEAFF. CDR3 DNA: TGCAGCGTTAAGGCTCTAGGCACCACTGAAGCTTTCTTT. The full variable domain, with the rest looked up from reference TRBV29-1 and TRBJ1-1, is SAVISQKPSRDICQRGTSLTIQCQVDSQVTMMFWYRQQPGQSLTLIATANQGSEATYESGFVIDKFPISRPNLTFSTLTVSNMSPEDSSIYLCSVKALGTTEAFFGQGTRLTVV.

The gene calls are TRBV5-1 and TRBJ2-1; TRBD1 agrees at 10 bases. V lost 5 bases and J lost 9; bases outside the gene matches: 8. The germline V gene has CDR1 SGHRS and CDR2 YFSETQ. The CDR3 has 14 residues. The chain's CDR3 is CASSPTGTGVEQFF. CDR3 DNA: TGCGCCAGCAGTCCTACTGGGACAGGGGTTGAGCAGTTCTTC.